These 27 T cell receptor beta chains share one sample of origin, sequenced in a study of T cell responses to AZD1222 COVID-19 vaccine. Some clones are missing from TCRdb's copy, which holds only in-frame ones; the method was immunoSEQ multiplex PCR. The sample records roughly 180,000 clones, about 89% being singletons. Sequencing was performed on peripheral blood, taken 28 days after the second AZD1222 dose. The source is an adult who received the AZD1222 COVID-19 vaccine.

The V and J genes are TRBV2 and TRBJ2-7; TRBD1 matches at 7 bases. V lost 3 bases to trimming and J lost 1 base; unmatched junction nucleotides: 9. The CDR3 is made up of 16 amino acids. Germline V lookup: CDR1 SNHLY, CDR2 FYNNEI. In DNA form, the CDR3 reads TGTGCCAGCAGTGAGGGCCCCACAGGGGCGTCCTACGAGCAGTACTTC. Encoded protein: CASSEGPTGASYEQYF.

As DNA, the CDR3 is TGTGCCAGCTCACCACGTATAACGGGGCCCCTGAACACTGAAGCTTTCTTT. As protein: CASSPRITGPLNTEAFF. The chain links TRBV18 to TRBJ1-1; a weak D match, TRBD1 (5 bases). V lost 1 base and J lost 0, with 15 bases in between. The CDR3 length is 17 residues. In germline, CDR1 is KGHSH, CDR2 LQKENI.

The gene calls are TRBV30 and TRBJ1-2; TRBD1 agrees at 9 bases. The CDR3 length is 14 residues. Trimming took 3 bases from V and 9 from J; bases not matched to a gene: 11. Germline V gene sequence: CDR1 GTSNPN, CDR2 SVGIG (reference sequence). The CDR3 sequence: CAWRTTGGGVSYTF. CDR3 DNA sequence: TGTGCCTGGAGGACAACAGGGGGCGGAGTTAGCTACACCTTC. The full variable domain, completed using reference TRBV30 and TRBJ1-2, is SQTIHQWPATLVQPVGSPLSLECTVEGTSNPNLYWYRQAAGRGLQLLFYSVGIGQISSEVPQNLSASRPQDRQFILSSKKLLLSDSGFYLCAWRTTGGGVSYTFGSGTRLTVV.

V usage is TRBV19 and J usage is TRBJ2-7, with TRBD2 matching 9 bases. V trimming: 5 bases; J trimming: 3 bases; junction bases outside the gene matches: 11. The germline V gene has CDR1 LNHDA and CDR2 SQIVND (reference sequence). The CDR3 is 16 residues long. This chain's CDR3 is CASSVLAGLNNYEQYF. The CDR3 bases are TGTGCCAGTAGTGTTCTAGCGGGGCTAAACAACTACGAGCAGTACTTC.

Points on this clone: The same CDR3 arises from other DNA sequences in this sample as well. V and J are TRBV7-8 and TRBJ2-1, with D hard to call. The CDR3 has 14 residues. Germline lookup yields CDR1 SGHVS and CDR2 FQNEAQ. The V and J ends lost 0 bases and 4 bases respectively, with 7 bases between them. The CDR3 DNA sequence: TGTGCCAGCAGCTTAGCCGGCAGATACAATGAGCAGTTCTTC. Its protein is CASSLAGRYNEQFF.

The V call is TRBV7-3, the J call TRBJ1-2, with D unresolved. This CDR3 region has 13 residues. Looked up from germline, CDR1 is SGHTA and CDR2 is FQGTGA. V lost 5 bases to trimming and J lost 5 bases, with 12 bases between them. CDR3 sequence (DNA): TGTGCCAGCAGCGCGGGTATGGGGTATGGCTACACCTTC. This translates into CASSAGMGYGYTF.

With respect to this clone: Other DNA variants within this sample encode the same CDR3. The rearrangement links TRBV9 to TRBJ1-2; D remains ambiguous. The length of the CDR3 is 13 residues. Germline V gives CDR1 SGDLS, CDR2 YYNGEE. V dropped 2 bases and J dropped 2 bases, with 7 bases sitting between them. This chain's CDR3 is CASSVQGNYGYTF. For the CDR3, the DNA is TGTGCCAGCAGCGTTCAAGGAAACTATGGCTACACCTTC.

The rearrangement links TRBV29-1 to TRBJ1-2, with 9 bases that match TRBD1. V trimming: 7 bases; J trimming: 0 bases; junction bases outside the gene matches: 0. The CDR3 runs 12 residues. Germline CDR1 SQVTM, CDR2 ANQGSEA. The CDR3 DNA is TGCAGCGGACAGGGGGCTAACTATGGCTACACCTTC. Residues: CSGQGANYGYTF.

The chain carries TRBV7-8 and TRBJ1-2; maybe TRBD1 (5 bases). This CDR3 comprises 15 residues. Between the trimmed V and J ends, which lost 6 bases and 8 bases, there was a span of 22 bases. Germline lookup yields CDR1 SGHVS and CDR2 FQNEAQ. CDR3 amino acids: CASSPTPGPLGGYTF. CDR3 nucleotide sequence: TGTGCCAGCAGTCCGACTCCGGGGCCGCTGGGAGGCTACACCTTC.

The genes are TRBV19 and TRBJ2-1; either TRBD1 or TRBD2 may fit D (5 bases each). CDR3 length: 15 residues. The V and J ends lost 5 bases and 8 bases respectively, with 19 bases between them. CDR1 is LNHDA and CDR2 is SQIVND in the germline V gene (reference sequence). The CDR3 here is CASSRGGITLHEQFF. The CDR3 bases are TGTGCCAGTAGTCGTGGGGGAATTACCCTGCATGAGCAGTTCTTC.

This clone showed up just a few times. The chain links TRBV6-5 to TRBJ1-5; D is unclear. The germline V and J ends were trimmed by 7 bases and 8 bases, with 18 bases remaining between them. The CDR3 is made up of 14 amino acids. The germline V gene has CDR1 MNHEY and CDR2 SVGAGI. The DNA of the CDR3 is TGTGCCAGCATCGACGGAGCCCGAAATGAGCCCCAGCATTTT. This translates into CASIDGARNEPQHF.

This rearrangement joins TRBV18 to TRBJ2-7, with TRBD1 matching 9 bases. V lost 2 bases and J lost 2; bases outside the gene matches: 4. The germline V gene encodes CDR1 KGHSH and CDR2 LQKENI. The length of the CDR3 is 15 residues. Here the CDR3 DNA reads TGTGCCAGCTCACCAGGGGGGGACAGGGCCTACGAGCAGTACTTC. Protein sequence: CASSPGGDRAYEQYF.

The genes are TRBV29-1 and TRBJ2-1, with unresolved D. Trimming took 4 bases from V and 4 from J, leaving 2 bases between them. CDR1 is SQVTM, CDR2 ANQGSEA, per germline. The CDR3 spans 10 residues. The CDR3 loop reads CSVGYNEQFF. In nucleotides, the CDR3 is TGCAGCGTTGGGTACAATGAGCAGTTCTTC.

The chain uses TRBV6-2 or TRBV6-3 and TRBJ1-2; D is uncertain. Germline-derived CDR1 and CDR2 are MNHEY and SVGEGT. The V and J ends lost 2 bases and 9 bases respectively, with 16 bases between them. The CDR3 extends over 14 amino acids. CDR3 nucleotides: TGTGCCAGCAGTTACCCCCCCGGAATGAAGCGCTACACCTTC. As protein: CASSYPPGMKRYTF.

V and J are TRBV30 and TRBJ1-4; 7 bases match TRBD1. Trimming took 3 bases from V and 7 from J; bases not matched to a gene: 5. Germline CDR1 and CDR2: GTSNPN and SVGIG (reference sequence). This CDR3 region has 13 residues. CDR3 residues: CAWSPGTVEKLFF. In DNA, the CDR3 is TGTGCCTGGAGCCCCGGGACAGTTGAAAAACTGTTTTTT.

The chain combines TRBV7-8 with TRBJ1-2; possibly TRBD1 for D (6 bases). The CDR3 spans 15 residues. Per germline, CDR1 SGHVS and CDR2 FQNEAQ. Trimming shortened V by 8 bases and J by 4 bases, and 20 bases separated the two germline ends. The CDR3 loop reads CASSLLRGTIYGYTF. CDR3 DNA: TGTGCCAGCTCCCTGTTAAGGGGGACGATCTATGGCTACACCTTC.

V is TRBV5-1 and J is TRBJ1-2; no firm D call. V lost 5 bases and J lost 8, with 13 bases in between. Germline V gene lookup returns CDR1 SGHRS and CDR2 YFSETQ. The CDR3 extends over 12 amino acids. In DNA form, the CDR3 reads TGCGCCAGCAGAGGTACGGAGCGGGGCTACACCTTC. This encodes CASRGTERGYTF.

This chain uses TRBV9 with TRBJ1-2; D is unclear. V shed 0 bases and J shed 6 bases, with 18 bases lying between them. The CDR3 totals 16 residues. Germline CDR1 reads SGDLS; CDR2 reads YYNGEE. CDR3 sequence reads: CASSVEVTQRTNGYTF. DNA for the CDR3: TGTGCCAGCAGCGTAGAAGTGACCCAGCGCACTAATGGCTACACCTTC.

The chain has TRBV5-4 and TRBJ2-3, with D unresolved. Germline CDR1 reads SGHNT; CDR2 reads YYREEE (reference sequence). Trimming cost V 0 bases and J 3 bases, with 5 bases left between them. CDR3 length equals 13 residues. The CDR3 is CASSLGGTDTQYF. CDR3 bases: TGTGCCAGCAGCTTGGGGGGTACAGATACGCAGTATTTT.

This clone appeared a single time. The chain recombines TRBV19 with TRBJ1-1; TRBD1 is a possible D gene (6 bases). Germline-derived CDR1 and CDR2 are LNHDA and SQIVND (reference sequence). With 0 bases removed from V and 7 bases from J, the gap between germline ends came to 15 bases. The CDR3 is 15 residues long. CDR3 amino acids: CASSIDRSRGNEAFF. CDR3 DNA sequence: TGTGCCAGTAGTATAGATAGGTCCAGGGGAAATGAAGCTTTCTTT.

This sequence joins TRBV2 and TRBJ2-5, with 8 bases identical to TRBD2. CDR1 SNHLY and CDR2 FYNNEI come from the germline V gene. The CDR3 contains 15 residues. J was trimmed by 1 base and V by 4 bases; bases with no gene match: 5. Here the CDR3 reads CASSGNSGAQETQYF. CDR3 in DNA: TGTGCCAGCAGTGGTAATAGCGGGGCCCAAGAGACCCAGTACTTC.

The rearrangement links TRBV5-8 to TRBJ2-7; unclear D gene. Germline V gives CDR1 SGHTS, CDR2 YDEGEE. This CDR3 comprises 15 residues. Trimming pared 2 bases from V and 3 bases from J, leaving 15 bases between. For the CDR3, the DNA is TGTGCCAGCAGCTTAGCGAGACTTCCCGGCTACGAGCAGTACTTC. This translates into CASSLARLPGYEQYF. Full variable domain (outside the CDR3, taken from reference TRBV5-8 and TRBJ2-7): EAGVTQSPTHLIKTRGQQATLRCSPISGHTSVYWYQQALGLGLQFLLWYDEGEERNRGNFPPRFSGRQFPNYSSELNVNALELEDSALYLCASSLARLPGYEQYFGPGTRLTVT.

In this sample, this clone turned up a few times. Other DNA sequences in the sample encode the same CDR3. The rearrangement links TRBV19 to TRBJ1-5; D is undetermined. The CDR3 loop spans 14 amino acids. V was clipped by 1 base and J by 1 base, with 5 bases between them. Germline V gene data show CDR1 as LNHDA and CDR2 as SQIVND (reference sequence). CDR3 in DNA: TGTGCCAGTAGTATAGGAGGGAGCAATCAGCCCCAGCATTTT. This sequence encodes CASSIGGSNQPQHF.

The V gene is TRBV2, the J gene TRBJ1-6; D is undetermined. Trimming left V 4 bases short and J 14 bases short, with 18 bases between. This CDR3 spans 14 amino acids. CDR1 and CDR2 from the germline V gene are SNHLY and FYNNEI. CDR3 bases: TGTGCCAGCAGTGGTTGGGGAGCGGGTTTATCCCTCCACTTT. It is translated as CASSGWGAGLSLHF.

The chain couples TRBV24-1 to TRBJ2-1; no clear D. The CDR3 has 18 amino acids. Deletions cut 1 base from V and 9 bases from J, with 24 bases between. CDR1 KGHDR and CDR2 SFDVKD come from the germline V gene. CDR3 loop: CATSDFNPLWVLCGEQFF. In DNA form, the CDR3 reads TGTGCCACCAGTGATTTTAATCCCTTGTGGGTACTCTGCGGTGAGCAGTTCTTC.

The J gene is TRBJ1-4, the V gene TRBV5-1; a possible D gene is TRBD1 (5 bases). The germline gives CDR1 SGHRS, CDR2 YFSETQ. Trimming cost V 1 base and J 2 bases, with 9 bases left between them. This CDR3 comprises 15 residues. The chain's CDR3 is CASSLKGRTNEKLFF. The CDR3 DNA follows: TGCGCCAGCAGCTTGAAGGGGAGGACTAATGAAAAACTGTTTTTT.

The chain joins TRBV11-2 to TRBJ1-1; D gene uncertain. Germline-derived CDR1 and CDR2 are SGHAT and FQNNGV. V lost 5 bases to trimming and J lost 6 bases, with 10 bases between them. The CDR3 length is 12 residues. CDR3 loop: CASSQSTAEAFF. CDR3 DNA: TGTGCCAGCAGCCAAAGTACGGCTGAAGCTTTCTTT.